There are many counts of the clone carrying this TCR beta chain. Its cognate antigen is unknown. Only patients with CD8+CD57+ cell expansion on flow cytometry were chosen for sequencing. Both TCR beta VDJ combination and CDR3 sequence profiling were carried out. Genomic DNA was the template for this profiling. MiXCR, applied by TCRdb to the reads, yields one record per CDR3 protein. The repertoire consists of about half a million distinct CDR3 sequences, with approximately 32% occurring once and the leading ten covering about 0.8%. The data were obtained in a study of CD8+CD57+ T cells in acquired aplastic anemia. Study-wide results and limits: Any difference that existed in CD8+ Simpson's diversity between patients and controls was not significant. The study identified twenty-nine CD8+ CDR3 sequences shared by patients and controls.

CDR3 length: 14 residues. The germline CDR1 and CDR2 sequences are DFQATT and SNEGSKA (reference sequence). Trimming shortened V by 5 bases and J by 4 bases, and 17 bases separated the two germline ends. The chain is built from TRBV20-1 and TRBJ1-2; the D is unclear. The source material was sorted CD4+, CD8+, or CD8+CD57+ T cells (not recorded which) from PBMCs. The clonotype originates from a human donor with aplastic anemia. The CDR3 DNA follows: TGCAGTGCTCCGGACTCCCGACTGAGCTATGGCTACACCTTC. The encoded protein is CSAPDSRLSYGYTF.